This T cell receptor (beta chain) was found in a study of cytomegalovirus exposure and HLA in healthy donors. Germline values: CDR1 SGHRS, CDR2 YFSETQ. The CDR3 runs 13 residues. The V gene lost 2 bases and the J gene lost 4 bases, with 7 bases spanning the gap. With 60 Vbeta and 13 Jbeta primers, the PCR was carried out. The repertoire was sequenced with immunoSEQ multiplex PCR; TCRdb's copy has only in-frame clones and lacks some. The table records 60,000 to 75,000 clones, 60% to 80% of them present only once. The sequencing sample was made of PBMCs. This receptor was obtained from a woman in her thirties in good health and CMV-seropositive. V usage is TRBV5-1 and J usage is TRBJ1-5; D is perhaps TRBD1 (5 bases). CDR3 sequence: CASSFGGNQPQHF. In nucleotides, the CDR3 is TGCGCCAGCAGCTTCGGGGGGAATCAGCCCCAGCATTTT.